This T cell receptor (beta chain) was captured in a study of blood T cell repertoires in COVID-19. In the original analysis: Nucleated cell number was recorded as an estimate derived from reference gene primer amplification. Clones were read by immunoSEQ multiplex PCR, and TCRdb kept only the in-frame ones, dropping some. D and trimming were read from the DNA, whereas the V and J calls and clone size are those reported in that table. The sample yields hundreds of thousands of clones, roughly 88% seen once. This sequence originates from a woman aged 30 to 39 with active or convalescent COVID-19. Sequencing was done on a sample of peripheral blood.

The DNA for the CDR3 is TGTGCCAGCAGTCCGAAGACAGTTACTGCAACTAATGAAAAACTGTTTTTT. Protein sequence: CASSPKTVTATNEKLFF. The chain couples TRBV27 to TRBJ1-4, with D perhaps matching TRBD1 (5 bases). V gave up 5 bases and J gave up 0 bases, with 16 bases separating them. Germline V gene sequence: CDR1 MNHEY, CDR2 SMNVEV (reference sequence). CDR3 length: 17 residues.